Listed here is a single T cell receptor (beta chain). This specimen belongs to a study of blood T cell repertoires in COVID-19. TCRdb's table, derived via immunoSEQ multiplex PCR, lists solely in-frame clones and lacks some. Here the sample spans about 280,000 clones, around 88% being singletons. This CDR3 is 16 amino acids long. Germline V gene sequence: CDR1 KGHDR, CDR2 SFDVKD. V gave up 4 bases and J gave up 2 bases; unmatched junction bases: 6. The origin of this receptor is a woman aged 40 to 50 who had recovered from COVID-19. This sequence joins TRBV24-1 and TRBJ2-5; 10 positions match TRBD1. The sequenced sample was PBMCs or T cells enriched from blood (not recorded which). CDR3 sequence: CATSDPRDRGQETQYF. Written as DNA, the CDR3 is TGTGCCACCAGTGACCCCCGGGACAGGGGTCAAGAGACCCAGTACTTC.